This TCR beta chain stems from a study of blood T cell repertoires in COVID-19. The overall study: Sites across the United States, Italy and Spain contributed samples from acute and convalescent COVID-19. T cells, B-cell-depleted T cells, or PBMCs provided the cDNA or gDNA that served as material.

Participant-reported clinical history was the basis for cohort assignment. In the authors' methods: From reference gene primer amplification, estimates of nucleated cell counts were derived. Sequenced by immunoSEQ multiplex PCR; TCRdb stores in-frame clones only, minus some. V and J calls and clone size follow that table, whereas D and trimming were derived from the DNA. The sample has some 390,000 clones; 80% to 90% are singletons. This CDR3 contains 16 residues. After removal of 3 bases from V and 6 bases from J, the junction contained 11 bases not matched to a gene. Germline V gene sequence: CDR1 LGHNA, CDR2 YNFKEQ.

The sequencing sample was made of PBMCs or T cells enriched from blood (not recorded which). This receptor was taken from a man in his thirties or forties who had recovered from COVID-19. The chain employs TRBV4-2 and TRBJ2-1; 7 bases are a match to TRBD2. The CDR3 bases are TGTGCCAGCAGCCAGGCCGGGAGCGGGAAGTTCAATGAGCAGTTCTTC. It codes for CASSQAGSGKFNEQFF.